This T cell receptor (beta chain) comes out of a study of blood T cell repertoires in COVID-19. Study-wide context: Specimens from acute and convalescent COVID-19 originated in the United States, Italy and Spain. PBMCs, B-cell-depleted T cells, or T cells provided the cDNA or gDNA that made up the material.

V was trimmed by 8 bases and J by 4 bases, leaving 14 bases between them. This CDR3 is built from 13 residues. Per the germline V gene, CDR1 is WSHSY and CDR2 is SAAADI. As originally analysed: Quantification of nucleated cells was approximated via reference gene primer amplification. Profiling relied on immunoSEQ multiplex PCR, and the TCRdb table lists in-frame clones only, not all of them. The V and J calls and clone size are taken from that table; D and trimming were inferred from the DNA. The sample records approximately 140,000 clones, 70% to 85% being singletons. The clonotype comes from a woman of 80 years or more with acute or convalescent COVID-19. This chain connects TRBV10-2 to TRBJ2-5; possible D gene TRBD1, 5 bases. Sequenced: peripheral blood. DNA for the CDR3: TGCGCCAGCGTGGCAGGGCGCCGAGAGACCCAGTACTTC. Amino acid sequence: CASVAGRRETQYF.